This is a list of T cell receptor beta chains from one sample in a study of blood T cell repertoires in COVID-19. Generated by immunoSEQ multiplex PCR, the TCRdb table keeps only in-frame clones and is missing some. The table records 20,000 to 30,000 clones, around 89% of them present only once. Sequencing used peripheral blood. The receptors stem from a woman aged 60-75 years with active COVID-19. CDR3s include the opening cysteine and the closing phenylalanine or tryptophan.

TRBV7-2	TRBJ2-3	CASSLSVGADTQYF
TRBV9	TRBJ2-7	CASSGTSGSHEQYF
TRBV7-9	TRBJ2-2	CASSGQLAGELFF
TRBV29-1	TRBJ1-1	CSVGAGGREAFF
TRBV4-3	TRBJ1-2	CASSQDPAIRGHGYTF
TRBV6-6	TRBJ2-6	CASSYESVKTF
TRBV28	TRBJ2-3	CASSSREFASDTQYF
TRBV7-8	TRBJ2-3	CASSSRTEGGTDTQYF
TRBV27	TRBJ1-2	CASSTQRGGYTF
TRBV6-5	TRBJ1-1	CASSYGAGGHEAFF
TRBV19	TRBJ2-3	CASSNRDRDTDTQYF
TRBV10-3	TRBJ2-3	CATKREGLPDTQYF
TRBV6-1	TRBJ2-7	CASSDSWTTISYEQYF
TRBV18	TRBJ1-2	CASSPGSPGYTF
TRBV5-1	TRBJ2-1	CASSLTGEAYNEQFF